Listed below are T cell receptor beta chains from one sample, sequenced in a study of cytomegalovirus exposure and HLA in healthy donors. TCRdb's table, derived via immunoSEQ multiplex PCR, lists solely in-frame clones and lacks some. The sample has more than 80,000 clones, just under 70% seen once. Sequenced sample: PBMCs. Receptors were obtained from a man aged 50 or older in good health and CMV-seronegative. The CDR3 runs from the conserved cysteine through the conserved F or W. D genes are given only for firm matches. Only some rows state a clone size, as once, few, many or a class for expanded clones.

TRBJ1-5 | NA | NA | TRBV2 | TGTGCCAGCAAGATGTACAGGGATGGCGGCCAGCCCCAGCATTTT | CASKMYRDGGQPQHF
TRBJ1-1 | NA | NA | TRBV30 | TGTGCCTGGACCCCCCGAGGCAGACCGAACACTGAAGCTTTCTTT | CAWTPRGRPNTEAFF
TRBJ2-7 | TRBD1 | once | TRBV29-1 | TGCAGCGCATTGGGACAGAACGAGCAGTACTTC | CSALGQNEQYF
TRBJ2-5 | NA | NA | TRBV5-6 | TGTGCCAGCAGCCTCCTTATTATAGGGGATAGTAAGGAGACCCAGTACTTC | CASSLLIIGDSKETQYF
TRBJ2-3 | TRBD2 | NA | TRBV7-9 | TGTGCCAGCAGAAGGACTAGTCCGGCGTCCACAGATACGCAGTATTTT | CASRRTSPASTDTQYF
TRBJ1-5 | NA | NA | TRBV11-2 | TGTGCCAGCAGCCCGGTAACGGGGGTTAGCAATCAGCCCCAGCATTTT | CASSPVTGVSNQPQHF
TRBJ2-1 | TRBD1 | NA | TRBV5-1 | TGCGCCAGCAGCGTTACAGGGGTTGACTACAATGAGCAGTTCTTC | CASSVTGVDYNEQFF
TRBJ1-4 | NA | few | TRBV25-1 | TGTGCCAGCAGTGAATGGCGCGGACAGAATGAAAAACTGTTTTTT | CASSEWRGQNEKLFF
TRBJ2-6 | TRBD1 | NA | TRBV7-2 | TGTGCCAGCGTCGGGACAGTGTATTCCTCTGGGGCCAACGTCCTGACTTTC | CASVGTVYSSGANVLTF
TRBJ1-2 | TRBD1 | NA | TRBV4-2 | TGTGCCAGCAGCCAACCCGACAGGGGTGGCTACACCTTC | CASSQPDRGGYTF
TRBJ1-3 | NA | many | TRBV6-5 | TGTGCCAGCAGCACGCGCGGAAACACCATATATTTT | CASSTRGNTIYF
TRBJ1-2 | TRBD1 | NA | TRBV5-6 | TGTGCCAGCAGGGAAGGGACAGGGAGCGCCTATGGCTACACCTTC | CASREGTGSAYGYTF
TRBJ2-1 | NA | NA | TRBV9 | TGTGCCAGCAGCGTAGAACCTTCTCGGTACGAGCAGTTCTTC | CASSVEPSRYEQFF
TRBJ1-6 | NA | once | TRBV6-5 | TGTGCCAGCAGTTACTCGGATATGGGGCGATACTCACCCCTCCACTTT | CASSYSDMGRYSPLHF
TRBJ2-3 | TRBD2 | NA | TRBV7-3 | TGTGCCAGCAGCTTATTTAGCGGGGGGATAGAAGATACGCAGTATTTT | CASSLFSGGIEDTQYF
TRBJ2-2 | TRBD1 | NA | TRBV5-1 | TGCGCCAGCAGAGCGGTACAGGGGAGTGCTGGGGAGCTGTTTTTT | CASRAVQGSAGELFF
TRBJ2-7 | NA | NA | TRBV19 | TGTGCCAGTAGTATTAGCCAGTCCTACGAGCAGTACTTC | CASSISQSYEQYF
TRBJ2-3 | NA | NA | TRBV7-2 | TGTGCCAGCGGCGCTTCGTCGGGATGGCTTTGGACGCAGTATTTT | CASGASSGWLWTQYF
TRBJ1-2 | TRBD1 | once | TRBV5-1 | TGCGCCAGTAGACAGGGGGATAACTATGGCTACACCTTC | CASRQGDNYGYTF
TRBJ2-7 | NA | NA | TRBV28 | TGTGCCAGCAGCCCAAGGATTGGGGGGTCCTTCTACGAGCAGTACTTC | CASSPRIGGSFYEQYF